This T cell receptor beta chain came from a study of T cells after yellow fever vaccination. Concerning this clonotype itself: Its cognate antigen is unknown.

Study results and limitations: The booster saw the reappearance of most primary-vaccination clones (approximately 97% CD4, 70% to 90% CD8).

5'RACE template switching generated TCR cDNA, adding a universal primer site and UMIs. MiXCR, run by TCRdb on the 5' RACE reads, gives a single entry per CDR3 protein. The sample consists of 200,000 to 300,000 distinct CDR3 sequences, approximately 12% of them appearing once. The length of the CDR3 is 15 residues. Between the trimmed V and J ends, which lost 2 bases and 3 bases, there was a span of 12 bases. CDR1 SGHRS and CDR2 YFSETQ come from the germline V gene. The sample was CD4+ T cells sorted from PBMCs, taken 45 days after the yellow fever booster vaccination. This sequence originates from a man aged 25-40 years who received the YFV17D yellow fever vaccine. This chain connects TRBV5-1 to TRBJ2-1; D remains unclear. DNA of the CDR3: TGCGCCAGCAGCTTCCGAGGACGAGTCTACAATGAGCAGTTCTTC. Amino acids: CASSFRGRVYNEQFF.